This TCR beta chain emerged from a study of OX40 agonist ivuxolimab in advanced cancers. Looking at the study overall: Partial response was recorded in three patients: one hepatocellular carcinoma and two cutaneous melanoma cases.

Per the germline V gene, CDR1 is MNHNY and CDR2 is SVGAGI (reference sequence). The CDR3 has 14 residues. V was pared by 2 bases and J by 7 bases, with 11 bases between. Libraries were prepared by immunoSEQ multiplex PCR; TCRdb keeps only in-frame clonotypes and omits some of them. The table has 100,000 to 110,000 clones, 75% to 90% seen once. Sample: CD4+ or CD8+ T cells sorted from blood, taken in a trial of the OX40 agonist ivuxolimab. The chain recombines TRBV6-6 with TRBJ1-4; possible D gene TRBD1, 5 bases. The sequence came from an adult with an advanced solid tumor such as melanoma, head and neck, liver or kidney cancer. The CDR3 DNA sequence: TGTGCCAGCAGTTACGATTTCGGGGGTGAAAAACTGTTTTTT. Protein product: CASSYDFGGEKLFF.